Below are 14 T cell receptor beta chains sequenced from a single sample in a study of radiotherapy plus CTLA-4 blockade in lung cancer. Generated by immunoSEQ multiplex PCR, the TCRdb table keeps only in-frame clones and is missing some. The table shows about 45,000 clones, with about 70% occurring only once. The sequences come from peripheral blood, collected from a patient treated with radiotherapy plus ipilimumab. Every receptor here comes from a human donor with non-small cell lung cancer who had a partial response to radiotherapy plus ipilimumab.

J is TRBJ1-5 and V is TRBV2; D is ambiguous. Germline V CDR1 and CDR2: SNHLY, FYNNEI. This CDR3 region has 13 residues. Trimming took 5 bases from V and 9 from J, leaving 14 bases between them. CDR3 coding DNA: TGTGCCAGCAGTCGGGATTCCGGAGGGCCCCAGCATTTT. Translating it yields CASSRDSGGPQHF.

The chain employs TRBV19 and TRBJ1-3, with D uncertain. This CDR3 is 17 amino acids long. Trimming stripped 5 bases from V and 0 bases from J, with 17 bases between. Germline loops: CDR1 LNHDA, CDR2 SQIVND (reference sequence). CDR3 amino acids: CASSPSDGFSSGNTIYF. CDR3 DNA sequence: TGTGCCAGTAGTCCCTCCGACGGGTTTAGCTCTGGAAACACCATATATTTT.

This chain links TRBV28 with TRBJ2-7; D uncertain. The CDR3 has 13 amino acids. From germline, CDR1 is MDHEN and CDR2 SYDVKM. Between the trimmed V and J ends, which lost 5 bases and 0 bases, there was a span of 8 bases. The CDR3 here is CASSPGFSYEQYF. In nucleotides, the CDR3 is TGTGCCAGCAGTCCCGGGTTCTCCTACGAGCAGTACTTC.

The CDR3 loop is CAWNDRGRGGYTF. CDR3 in DNA: TGTGCCTGGAATGACAGGGGAAGGGGCGGCTACACCTTC. The genes are TRBV30 and TRBJ1-2, with 8 bases that match TRBD1. There are 13 residues in the CDR3. Germline trimming cut 4 bases from V and 8 bases from J; bases unmatched to any gene: 9. Germline V gene data show CDR1 as GTSNPN and CDR2 as SVGIG (reference sequence).

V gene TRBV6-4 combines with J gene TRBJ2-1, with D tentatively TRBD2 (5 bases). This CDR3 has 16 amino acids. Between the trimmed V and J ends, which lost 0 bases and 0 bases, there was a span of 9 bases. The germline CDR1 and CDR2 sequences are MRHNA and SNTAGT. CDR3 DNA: TGTGCCAGCAGTGACTCCTTGGGGAGCTCCTACAATGAGCAGTTCTTC. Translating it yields CASSDSLGSSYNEQFF.

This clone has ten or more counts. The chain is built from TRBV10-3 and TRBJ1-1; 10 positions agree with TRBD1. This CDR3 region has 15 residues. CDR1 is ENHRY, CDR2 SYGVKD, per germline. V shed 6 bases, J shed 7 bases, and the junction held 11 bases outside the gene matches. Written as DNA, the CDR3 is TGTGCCATCAGCGATGACAGGGACAGGGGTGGTGAAGCTTTCTTT. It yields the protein CAISDDRDRGGEAFF.

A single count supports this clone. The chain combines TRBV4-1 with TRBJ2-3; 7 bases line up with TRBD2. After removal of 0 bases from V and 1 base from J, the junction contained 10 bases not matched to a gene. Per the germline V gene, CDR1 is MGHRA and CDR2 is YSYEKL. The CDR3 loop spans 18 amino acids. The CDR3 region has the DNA TGCGCCAGCAGCCAAGATCCCCCAGCGGGGACGGGCACAGATACGCAGTATTTT. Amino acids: CASSQDPPAGTGTDTQYF.

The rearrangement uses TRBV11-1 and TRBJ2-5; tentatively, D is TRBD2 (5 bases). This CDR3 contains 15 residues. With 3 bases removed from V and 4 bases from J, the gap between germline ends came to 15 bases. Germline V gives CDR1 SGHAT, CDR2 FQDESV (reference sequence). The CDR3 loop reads CASSFPTGSGETQYF. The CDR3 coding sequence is TGTGCCAGCAGCTTTCCGACGGGGAGCGGAGAGACCCAGTACTTC.

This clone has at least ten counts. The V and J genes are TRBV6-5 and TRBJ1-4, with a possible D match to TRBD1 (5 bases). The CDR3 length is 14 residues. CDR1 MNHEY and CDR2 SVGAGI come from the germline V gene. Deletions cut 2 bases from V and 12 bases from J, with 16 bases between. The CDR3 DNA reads TGTGCCAGCAGTTACACCCCGGGCAGGGATGAACTGTTTTTT. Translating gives CASSYTPGRDELFF.

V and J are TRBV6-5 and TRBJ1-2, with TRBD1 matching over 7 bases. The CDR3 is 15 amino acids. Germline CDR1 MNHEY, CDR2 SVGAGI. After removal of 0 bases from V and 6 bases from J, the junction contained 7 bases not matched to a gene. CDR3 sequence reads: CASSYSLQGWDGYTF. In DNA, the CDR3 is TGTGCCAGCAGTTACTCGTTACAGGGGTGGGATGGCTACACCTTC.

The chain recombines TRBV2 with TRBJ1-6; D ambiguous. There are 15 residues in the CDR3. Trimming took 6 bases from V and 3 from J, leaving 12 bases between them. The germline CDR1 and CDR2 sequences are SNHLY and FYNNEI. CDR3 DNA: TGTGCCAGCAGCTGGACTACGGTCTATAATTCACCCCTCCACTTT. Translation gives CASSWTTVYNSPLHF.

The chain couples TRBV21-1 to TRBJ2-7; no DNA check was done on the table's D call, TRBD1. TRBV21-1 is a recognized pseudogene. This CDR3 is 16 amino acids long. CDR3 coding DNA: TGTGCCACAACCCTCGCCCGGGACAGGAAATTCTACGAGCAGTACTTC. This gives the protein CATTLARDRKFYEQYF.

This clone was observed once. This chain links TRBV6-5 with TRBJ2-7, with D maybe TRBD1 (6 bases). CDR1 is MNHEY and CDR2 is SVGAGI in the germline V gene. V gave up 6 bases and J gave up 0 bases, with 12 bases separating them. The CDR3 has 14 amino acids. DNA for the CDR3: TGTGCCAGCAGCGGACAGTTTCCCTCCTACGAGCAGTACTTC. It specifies CASSGQFPSYEQYF.

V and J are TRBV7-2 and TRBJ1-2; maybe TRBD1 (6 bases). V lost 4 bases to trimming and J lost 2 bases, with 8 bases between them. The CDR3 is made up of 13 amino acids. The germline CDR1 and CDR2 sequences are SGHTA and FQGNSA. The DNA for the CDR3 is TGTGCCAGCAGCTCAGGACAGAACTATGGCTACACCTTC. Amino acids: CASSSGQNYGYTF.